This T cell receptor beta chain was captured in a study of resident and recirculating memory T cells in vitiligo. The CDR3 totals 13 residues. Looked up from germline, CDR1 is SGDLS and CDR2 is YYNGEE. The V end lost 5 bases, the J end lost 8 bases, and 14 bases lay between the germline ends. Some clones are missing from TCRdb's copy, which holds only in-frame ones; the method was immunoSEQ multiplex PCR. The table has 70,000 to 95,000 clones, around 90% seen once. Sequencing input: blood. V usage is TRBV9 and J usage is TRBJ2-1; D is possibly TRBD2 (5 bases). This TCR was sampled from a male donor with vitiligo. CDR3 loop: CASRPALGDEQFF. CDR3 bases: TGTGCCAGCAGACCCGCTCTCGGGGATGAGCAGTTCTTC.